Each of the 29 T cell receptor beta chains below was sequenced from the same sample in a study of cytomegalovirus exposure and HLA in healthy donors (dated by TCRdb to the late 2010s). Libraries came from the immunoSEQ multiplex PCR assay. For the multiplex PCR, a mixture combining 60 forward primers for TCR Vbeta segments and 13 reverse primers for TCR Jbeta segments was used. TCRdb stores this immuneACCESS table with in-frame sequences only. Part of the clones is absent; in the studies checked, under half of the shortfall reflects unresolved V genes, and no reason is known for the rest. The sample profile shows about 150,000 clones; about 74% of them were found once. The top ten hold around 3.6% of the sample. The sample comprised PBMCs. The receptors were gathered from a woman in her thirties or forties in good health and CMV-seronegative.

V gene TRBV27 combines with J gene TRBJ2-1; 14 positions agree with TRBD2. The CDR3 is 15 residues long. V shed 7 bases, J shed 5 bases, and the junction held 4 bases outside the gene matches. CDR1 is MNHEY, CDR2 SMNVEV, per germline (reference sequence). This CDR3 reads CASMRLAGGDNEQFF. The DNA of the CDR3 is TGTGCCAGCATGAGACTAGCGGGGGGGGACAATGAGCAGTTCTTC.

The table lists this clone with a few counts. The chain is built from TRBV7-8 and TRBJ1-2; D not certain. CDR3 size: 13 residues. V lost 3 bases, J lost 7 bases, and 12 bases lay in between. The germline V gene encodes CDR1 SGHVS and CDR2 FQNEAQ. The CDR3 coding sequence is TGTGCCAGCAGCTTGGGTATACGGGGTGGCTACACCTTC. It encodes CASSLGIRGGYTF.

The count of this clone is one. This chain connects TRBV6-6 to TRBJ2-7; 9 bases are shared with TRBD1. Losses at the gene ends were 5 bases for V and 5 bases for J; bases not matched to a gene: 7. The CDR3 length is 14 residues. Germline V gene lookup returns CDR1 MNHNY and CDR2 SVGAGI (reference sequence). The CDR3 nucleotides are TGTGCCAGCAGTCCTGGGACAGGGCCGAACGAGCAGTACTTC. It yields the protein CASSPGTGPNEQYF.

The gene calls are TRBV18 and TRBJ1-2, with TRBD1 matching over 10 bases. CDR1 is KGHSH and CDR2 is LQKENI in the germline V gene. CDR3 size: 14 residues. After removal of 3 bases from V and 2 bases from J, the junction contained 0 bases not matched to a gene. The CDR3 region has the DNA TGTGCCAGCTCACCGACAGGGGGCAACTATGGCTACACCTTC. The encoded protein is CASSPTGGNYGYTF.

This clone came up once. V and J are TRBV6-6 and TRBJ2-7, with 7 nucleotides matching TRBD1. CDR1 and CDR2 (germline): MNHNY, SVGAGI (reference sequence). The length of the CDR3 is 13 residues. Unmatched junction bases numbered 11, after V lost 10 bases and J lost 5 bases. The CDR3 DNA reads TGTGCCACGACAGGGCCCCTTCCACACGAGCAGTACTTC. Translation: CATTGPLPHEQYF.

This clone came up a few times. The J gene is TRBJ1-2, the V gene TRBV28; TRBD1 is a possible D gene (6 bases). V was pared by 8 bases and J by 2 bases, with 9 bases between. This CDR3 region has 12 residues. Germline CDR1 is MDHEN and CDR2 is SYDVKM. CDR3 sequence (DNA): TGTGCCAGCTTAAGGGGGAACTATGGCTACACCTTC. Amino acids: CASLRGNYGYTF.

The chain employs TRBV5-1 and TRBJ2-1; D perhaps matches TRBD1 (5 bases). Trimming pared 1 base from V and 7 bases from J, leaving 12 bases between. This CDR3 has 14 amino acids. Looked up from germline, CDR1 is SGHRS and CDR2 is YFSETQ. CDR3 DNA sequence: TGCGCCAGCAGCTTGAATCAGGGATTGAATGAGCAGTTCTTC. Protein: CASSLNQGLNEQFF.

V gene TRBV28 combines with J gene TRBJ1-3; weak D call: TRBD1 (6 bases). The germline CDR1 and CDR2 sequences are MDHEN and SYDVKM. Between the trimmed V and J ends, which lost 5 bases and 0 bases, there was a span of 11 bases. CDR3 length equals 15 residues. CDR3 protein: CASSRDTGSGNTIYF. The CDR3, as DNA: TGTGCCAGCAGTCGGGACACGGGCTCTGGAAACACCATATATTTT. Full variable domain (missing parts from reference TRBV28 and TRBJ1-3): DVKVTQSSRYLVKRTGEKVFLECVQDMDHENMFWYRQDPGLGLRLIYFSYDVKMKEKGDIPEGYSVSREKKERFSLILESASTNQTSMYLCASSRDTGSGNTIYFGEGSWLTVV.

The rearrangement joins TRBV21-1 to TRBJ1-1; TRBD1 reflects the table's D call only, with no check against the DNA. TRBV21-1 is a listed pseudogene. This CDR3 spans 16 amino acids. The CDR3 loop reads CASRRSRGPVNTEAFF. CDR3 sequence (DNA): TGTGCCAGCAGGCGGTCTAGGGGGCCTGTGAACACTGAAGCTTTCTTT.

The rearrangement joins TRBV5-1 to TRBJ2-1, with D possibly being TRBD2 (6 bases). The CDR3 has 15 residues. The V end lost 4 bases, the J end lost 0 bases, and 11 bases lay between the germline ends. The V gene's germline CDR1 is SGHRS and CDR2 YFSETQ. In DNA, the CDR3 is TGCGCCAGCAGCCCCCGACTAGACTCCTACAATGAGCAGTTCTTC. It codes for CASSPRLDSYNEQFF. The complete variable domain, with remaining parts taken from reference TRBV5-1 and TRBJ2-1, reads KAGVTQTPRYLIKTRGQQVTLSCSPISGHRSVSWYQQTPGQGLQFLFEYFSETQRNKGNFPGRFSGRQFSNSRSEMNVSTLELGDSALYLCASSPRLDSYNEQFFGPGTRLTVL.

The rearrangement joins TRBV10-1 to TRBJ2-3, with 9 bases that match TRBD1. The CDR3 has 15 amino acids. Germline lookup yields CDR1 WNHNN and CDR2 SYGVQD (reference sequence). Trimming took 6 bases from V and 7 from J; bases not matched to a gene: 11. As DNA, the CDR3 is TGCGCCAGCAGATCCGGGACAGGGAGGATAAATACGCAGTATTTT. Translating gives CASRSGTGRINTQYF.

The chain carries TRBV7-9 and TRBJ2-3; the match to TRBD2 covers 12 bases. The CDR3 is made up of 17 amino acids. V lost 1 base to trimming and J lost 2 bases; unmatched junction nucleotides: 4. The germline CDR1 and CDR2 sequences are SEHNR and FQNEAQ (reference sequence). The CDR3 is CASSLGLAGVFTDTQYF. DNA for the CDR3: TGTGCCAGCAGCTTAGGACTAGCGGGAGTTTTCACAGATACGCAGTATTTT.

The chain employs TRBV9 and TRBJ1-2; 11 positions match TRBD1. The CDR3 runs to 16 residues. Trimming removed 5 bases from V and 5 bases from J; junction bases left unmatched: 11. Germline V lookup: CDR1 SGDLS, CDR2 YYNGEE. In nucleotides, the CDR3 is TGTGCCAGCAGTGGGACAGGGGGATCGGCGTTTTATGGCTACACCTTC. Its protein product is CASSGTGGSAFYGYTF.

This rearrangement joins TRBV29-1 to TRBJ1-2; weak D call: TRBD1 (6 bases). Trimming pared 3 bases from V and 4 bases from J, leaving 12 bases between. The CDR3 contains 13 residues. Germline loops: CDR1 SQVTM, CDR2 ANQGSEA. The CDR3 spells CSVETQGFYGYTF. For the CDR3, the DNA is TGCAGCGTTGAGACACAGGGATTCTATGGCTACACCTTC.

This clone was counted only a few times. The J gene is TRBJ2-5, the V gene TRBV7-9; 12 bases match TRBD2. Germline V gene data show CDR1 as SEHNR and CDR2 as FQNEAQ (reference sequence). Trimming removed 3 bases from V and 4 bases from J; junction bases left unmatched: 6. This CDR3 has 16 residues. CDR3 amino acids: CASSFGLAGGRETQYF. The CDR3 nucleotides are TGTGCCAGCAGCTTCGGTCTAGCGGGAGGGCGAGAGACCCAGTACTTC.

The chain uses TRBV5-1 and TRBJ2-4; D is ambiguous. Per germline, CDR1 SGHRS and CDR2 YFSETQ. The CDR3 is 13 residues long. With 2 bases removed from V and 8 bases from J, the gap between germline ends came to 11 bases. CDR3 residues: CASSFTFLDIQYF. The CDR3, as DNA: TGCGCCAGCAGCTTTACCTTTCTAGACATTCAGTACTTC.

The V gene is TRBV11-2, the J gene TRBJ2-3; a possible D gene is TRBD2 (6 bases). The V gene's germline CDR1 is SGHAT and CDR2 FQNNGV. Trimming stripped 0 bases from V and 0 bases from J, with 7 bases between. CDR3 length: 15 amino acids. In DNA form, the CDR3 reads TGTGCCAGCAGCTTAGAGCGGGGAAGCACAGATACGCAGTATTTT. This codes for CASSLERGSTDTQYF.

In this sample, this clone turned up a few times. The chain links TRBV6-5 to TRBJ2-3; tentatively, D is TRBD1 (5 bases). The CDR3 loop spans 14 amino acids. V was trimmed by 3 bases and J by 7 bases, leaving 14 bases between them. Looked up from germline, CDR1 is MNHEY and CDR2 is SVGAGI. In DNA, the CDR3 is TGTGCCAGCAGTTATGGCAGTGGGGCGAATACGCAGTATTTT. Translation: CASSYGSGANTQYF.

The CDR3 DNA reads TGTGCCAGCAGTTACTATTCACGAGGGCACTATGGCTACACCTTC. It translates to CASSYYSRGHYGYTF. This chain uses TRBV6-5 with TRBJ1-2; D remains ambiguous. V was shortened by 1 base and J by 3 bases, with 12 bases between the two germline ends. Germline-derived CDR1 and CDR2 are MNHEY and SVGAGI. The CDR3 is 15 amino acids.

The J gene is TRBJ2-7, the V gene TRBV29-1; TRBD1 matches at 7 bases. CDR1 and CDR2 from the germline V gene are SQVTM and ANQGSEA. The V gene end was trimmed by 6 bases and the J gene end by 2 bases; junction bases not matched to a gene: 10. This CDR3 is 14 amino acids long. Here the CDR3 DNA reads TGCAGCGTACACCCCGGGACAGAGGCCTACGAGCAGTACTTC. Encoded protein: CSVHPGTEAYEQYF.

This CDR3 reads CASSDTDRGLADSYEQYF. The CDR3 region has the DNA TGTGCCAGCAGTGACACGGACAGGGGACTAGCGGACTCCTACGAGCAGTACTTC. The rearrangement joins TRBV6-4 to TRBJ2-7; 11 nucleotides match TRBD2. The germline V gene has CDR1 MRHNA and CDR2 SNTAGT. CDR3 length equals 18 residues. V was pared by 2 bases and J by 0 bases, with 9 bases of the junction left unmatched.

The CDR3 protein is CASQGTHEQYF. The CDR3 region has the DNA TGTGCCAGCCAGGGTACCCACGAGCAGTACTTC. The chain employs TRBV6-1 and TRBJ2-7; D might be TRBD1 (5 bases). V lost 8 bases to trimming and J lost 5 bases, with 10 bases between them. There are 11 residues in the CDR3. CDR1 MNHNS and CDR2 SASEGT come from the germline V gene.

The CDR3 sequence is CASKILVTDTQYF. Written as DNA, the CDR3 is TGCGCCAGCAAGATCCTAGTGACAGATACGCAGTATTTT. The rearrangement uses TRBV10-1 and TRBJ2-3; no definite D call. Trimming took 7 bases from V and 3 from J, leaving 11 bases between them. Germline V gene lookup returns CDR1 WNHNN and CDR2 SYGVQD (reference sequence). The CDR3 spans 13 residues.

This rearrangement joins TRBV10-3 to TRBJ1-5; D is perhaps TRBD1 (6 bases). The ends were cut back, 10 bases at V and 0 bases at J, with 13 bases in the middle. CDR3 length equals 14 residues. CDR1 is ENHRY and CDR2 is SYGVKD in the germline V gene. The chain's CDR3 is CATQTGYSNQPQHF. CDR3 coding DNA: TGTGCCACCCAAACAGGGTATAGCAATCAGCCCCAGCATTTT.

The CDR3 DNA reads TGTGCCAGTAGCCCGGACAGGGGGAACACTGAAGCTTTCTTT. Amino acids: CASSPDRGNTEAFF. The chain joins TRBV19 to TRBJ1-1; the match to TRBD1 covers 9 bases. CDR1 and CDR2 (germline): LNHDA, SQIVND (reference sequence). The trim removed 6 bases at V and 1 base at J, leaving 3 bases unmatched. This CDR3 region has 14 residues.

J is TRBJ2-3 and V is TRBV28, with D possibly being TRBD2 (7 bases). The germline CDR1 and CDR2 sequences are MDHEN and SYDVKM. V lost 3 bases to trimming and J lost 2 bases, with 15 bases between them. This CDR3 comprises 16 residues. The chain's CDR3 is CASSFAGGGPTDTQYF. The DNA for the CDR3 is TGTGCCAGCAGTTTTGCTGGGGGGGGGCCCACAGATACGCAGTATTTT.

The chain is built from TRBV27 and TRBJ2-1; no firm D call. The CDR3 sequence is 13 residues long. The V end was cut by 4 bases, the J end by 6 bases, with 10 bases between. Germline CDR1 is MNHEY and CDR2 is SMNVEV (reference sequence). The CDR3 nucleotides read TGTGCCAGCAGTTCGCAGCGTTTCAATGAGCAGTTCTTC. The encoded protein is CASSSQRFNEQFF.

This sequence joins TRBV7-9 and TRBJ2-6; D is possibly TRBD1 (6 bases). CDR1 and CDR2 from the germline V gene are SEHNR and FQNEAQ (reference sequence). The CDR3 spans 18 residues. V lost 3 bases to trimming and J lost 0 bases, with 15 bases between them. CDR3 sequence (DNA): TGTGCCAGCAGCTTCCCGACAGGCTCATCCTCTGGGGCCAACGTCCTGACTTTC. Translating gives CASSFPTGSSSGANVLTF. Based on the CDR3 plus reference TRBV7-9 and TRBJ2-6, the full variable domain is DTGVSQNPRHKITKRGQNVTFRCDPISEHNRLYWYRQTLGQGPEFLTYFQNEAQLEKSRLLSDRFSAERPKGSFSTLEIQRTEQGDSAMYLCASSFPTGSSSGANVLTFGAGSRLTVL.

The chain employs TRBV2 and TRBJ1-3, with D hard to call. The CDR3 has 15 amino acids. Germline V gene data show CDR1 as SNHLY and CDR2 as FYNNEI. Between the trimmed V and J ends, which lost 7 bases and 3 bases, there was a span of 16 bases. CDR3 DNA: TGTGCCAGCAACCCACTAGATTACGGTGGAAACACCATATATTTT. Its translation is CASNPLDYGGNTIYF. The full variable domain, rest sourced from reference TRBV2 and TRBJ1-3, is EPEVTQTPSHQVTQMGQEVILRCVPISNHLYFYWYRQILGQKVEFLVSFYNNEISEKSEIFDDQFSVERPDGSNFTLKIRSTKLEDSAMYFCASNPLDYGGNTIYFGEGSWLTVV.